The 25 T cell receptor beta chains presented below share a single source sample, sequenced in a study of CD4 T cells in relation to SARS-CoV-2 and coronaviruses. Their antigen targets remain unknown. Profiling relied on immunoSEQ multiplex PCR, and the TCRdb table lists in-frame clones only, not all of them. Of about 16,000 clones in the sample, approximately 80% were seen once. Before the COVID-19 pandemic, during about 2010-2018, CD4+ T cells were taken from unexposed donors. After about 10 days of culture, CD4+ T cells were isolated. Sequenced sample: CD4+ T cells from PBMCs, cultured in vitro. The receptors here all came from a human donor in good health.

V usage is TRBV30 and J usage is TRBJ2-7; 11 positions agree with TRBD2. Germline V gene sequence: CDR1 GTSNPN, CDR2 SVGIG (reference sequence). This CDR3 contains 14 residues. The V segment lost 2 bases and the J segment 4 bases; nucleotides outside the gene matches: 4. CDR3 protein: CAWSSSGRFYEQYF. In nucleotides, the CDR3 is TGTGCCTGGAGTTCTAGCGGGAGGTTTTACGAGCAGTACTTC.

The rearrangement joins TRBV5-1 to TRBJ1-4, with D unclear. Germline assignment: CDR1 SGHRS and CDR2 YFSETQ. This CDR3 has 11 residues. Trimming pared 5 bases from V and 6 bases from J, leaving 5 bases between. The CDR3 loop is CASRAHEKLFF. In nucleotides, the CDR3 is TGCGCCAGCAGGGCTCATGAAAAACTGTTTTTT.

V and J are TRBV6-5 and TRBJ1-6; D unclear. This CDR3 comprises 14 residues. Germline loops: CDR1 MNHEY, CDR2 SVGAGI. The V end lost 10 bases, the J end lost 5 bases, and 15 bases lay between the germline ends. The CDR3: CATRAGSNNSPLHF. In DNA form, the CDR3 reads TGTGCCACGAGGGCGGGCAGCAATAATTCACCCCTCCACTTT.

The sample holds one count of this clone. This rearrangement joins TRBV19 to TRBJ1-2; 9 bases are shared with TRBD1. The CDR3 runs 13 residues. From germline, CDR1 is LNHDA and CDR2 SQIVND (reference sequence). V was pared by 5 bases and J by 3 bases, with 1 base of the junction left unmatched. The CDR3 DNA is TGTGCCAGTAGTCGGACAGGGGACTATGGCTACACCTTC. Protein sequence: CASSRTGDYGYTF.

The rearrangement joins TRBV2 to TRBJ2-1; 10 bases line up with TRBD2. The germline CDR1 and CDR2 sequences are SNHLY and FYNNEI. Unmatched junction bases numbered 3, after V lost 6 bases and J lost 1 base. This CDR3 is 15 amino acids long. The CDR3 loop is CASSPGLASYNEQFF. The CDR3 DNA reads TGTGCCAGCAGCCCGGGACTAGCGTCCTACAATGAGCAGTTCTTC.

CDR3 in amino acids: CATSEGGPNTGELFF. The DNA of the CDR3 is TGTGCCACCAGTGAGGGCGGACCGAACACCGGGGAGCTGTTTTTT. This chain joins TRBV24-1 and TRBJ2-2, with D uncertain. CDR3 length equals 15 residues. Germline assignment: CDR1 KGHDR and CDR2 SFDVKD. V lost 4 bases to trimming and J lost 0 bases, with 8 bases between them.

This clone has a handful of counts. The rearrangement joins TRBV11-2 to TRBJ1-1, with a possible D match to TRBD1 (6 bases). Germline loops: CDR1 SGHAT, CDR2 FQNNGV. The length of the CDR3 is 16 residues. Trimming pared 5 bases from V and 2 bases from J, leaving 18 bases between. This CDR3 reads CASSLLRGSGNTEAFF. The CDR3 DNA is TGTGCCAGCAGCCTACTCAGGGGCAGCGGTAACACTGAAGCTTTCTTT.

The chain has TRBV18 and TRBJ2-1, with 8 nucleotides matching TRBD2. The CDR3 has 15 residues. Losses at the gene ends were 5 bases for V and 9 bases for J; bases not matched to a gene: 12. The germline CDR1 and CDR2 sequences are KGHSH and LQKENI. CDR3 in amino acids: CASSSNTGTSGEQFF. The CDR3 region has the DNA TGTGCCAGCTCATCAAACACCGGGACTAGTGGTGAGCAGTTCTTC.

This sequence joins TRBV6-5 and TRBJ1-1; 9 nucleotides agree with TRBD1. The CDR3 spans 13 residues. J was trimmed by 4 bases and V by 7 bases; bases with no gene match: 4. Germline CDR1 reads MNHEY; CDR2 reads SVGAGI. The CDR3 coding sequence is TGTGCCAGCAACCGACAGGGGGGCACTGAAGCTTTCTTT. Its translation is CASNRQGGTEAFF.

The chain carries TRBV7-3 and TRBJ2-3, with D possibly matching TRBD1 (6 bases). The germline CDR1 and CDR2 sequences are SGHTA and FQGTGA. V was pared by 2 bases and J by 2 bases, with 11 bases between. The CDR3 extends over 15 amino acids. CDR3 sequence (DNA): TGTGCCAGCAGCTTATCACCGGGACACACAGATACGCAGTATTTT. Translation gives CASSLSPGHTDTQYF.

The rearrangement links TRBV10-3 to TRBJ2-7, with TRBD2 identical over 16 bases. V lost 0 bases, J lost 5 bases, and 1 base stayed unmatched. CDR3 length equals 16 residues. From germline, CDR1 is ENHRY and CDR2 SYGVKD. The CDR3 protein is CAISESGTSGRDEQYF. The CDR3 region has the DNA TGTGCCATCAGTGAGTCTGGGACTAGCGGGAGGGACGAGCAGTACTTC.

This clone was picked up one time. V gene TRBV9 combines with J gene TRBJ2-1; 12 nucleotides line up with TRBD2. Losses at the gene ends were 2 bases for V and 15 bases for J; bases not matched to a gene: 12. This CDR3 is built from 15 residues. Germline V gene sequence: CDR1 SGDLS, CDR2 YYNGEE. CDR3 sequence (DNA): TGTGCCAGCAGCGTGGGACTAGCGGGCGGCCGACGGCTGTTCTTC. Residues: CASSVGLAGGRRLFF. Full variable domain (rest looked up from reference TRBV9 and TRBJ2-1): DSGVTQTPKHLITATGQRVTLRCSPRSGDLSVYWYQQSLDQGLQFLIQYYNGEERAKGNILERFSAQQFPDLHSELNLSSLELGDSALYFCASSVGLAGGRRLFFGPGTRLTVL.

The chain employs TRBV6-1 and TRBJ2-1, with 13 bases fitting TRBD2. The CDR3 contains 15 residues. Unmatched junction bases numbered 0, after V lost 3 bases and J lost 4 bases. Germline V gene data show CDR1 as MNHNS and CDR2 as SASEGT. The chain's CDR3 is CASSETSGRYNEQFF. CDR3 nucleotides: TGTGCCAGCAGTGAGACTAGCGGGAGGTACAATGAGCAGTTCTTC.

V is TRBV25-1 and J is TRBJ1-2; D ambiguous. In germline, CDR1 is MGHDK, CDR2 SYGVNS. The CDR3 is made up of 15 amino acids. Trimming pared 3 bases from V and 2 bases from J, leaving 13 bases between. The CDR3 DNA is TGTGCCAGCAGTGATCACGGAGCCCTCAACTATGGCTACACCTTC. The encoded protein is CASSDHGALNYGYTF.

The V gene is TRBV5-1, the J gene TRBJ1-1; D is unclear. The CDR3 runs 14 residues. Germline CDR1 and CDR2: SGHRS and YFSETQ. Trimming shortened V by 2 bases and J by 4 bases, and 12 bases separated the two germline ends. CDR3 loop: CASSFTWGGTEAFF. The DNA of the CDR3 is TGCGCCAGCAGCTTCACATGGGGTGGCACTGAAGCTTTCTTT.

The V and J genes are TRBV6-1 and TRBJ1-2; TRBD1 agrees at 10 bases. J gave up 4 bases and V 3 bases, and 11 bases lay outside the gene matches. The CDR3 runs 17 residues. Germline-derived CDR1 and CDR2 are MNHNS and SASEGT. CDR3 sequence: CASSDYRTGGDTYGYTF. CDR3 DNA sequence: TGTGCCAGCAGTGACTACCGGACAGGGGGAGATACCTATGGCTACACCTTC.

This clone turned up a few times. The V gene is TRBV3-1 (or the pseudogene TRBV3-2), the J gene TRBJ2-1, with 9 bases that match TRBD1. Germline CDR1 LGHDT, CDR2 YNNKEL (reference sequence). The CDR3 is 15 residues long. V trimming: 4 bases; J trimming: 4 bases; junction bases outside the gene matches: 5. This chain's CDR3 is CASSPGTGFYNEQFF. The DNA of the CDR3 is TGTGCCAGCAGCCCCGGGACAGGGTTTTACAATGAGCAGTTCTTC.

V and J are TRBV5-1 and TRBJ1-1, with D perhaps matching TRBD1 (5 bases). The length of the CDR3 is 16 residues. Trimming removed 7 bases at V and 4 bases at J, with 23 bases between. Germline assignment: CDR1 SGHRS and CDR2 YFSETQ. CDR3 nucleotide sequence: TGCGCCAGCCGTACGGGACCAGGGCTGGTGGGCACTGAAGCTTTCTTT. Translated, it gives CASRTGPGLVGTEAFF.

The chain employs TRBV9 and TRBJ2-3; 8 nucleotides agree with TRBD2. Trimming removed 5 bases from V and 0 bases from J; junction bases left unmatched: 8. This CDR3 contains 16 residues. Germline CDR1 reads SGDLS; CDR2 reads YYNGEE. CDR3 bases: TGTGCCAGCAGTCCTACTAGCGGTACTAGCACAGATACGCAGTATTTT. Translating it yields CASSPTSGTSTDTQYF.

The chain joins TRBV7-8 to TRBJ1-2; possibly TRBD1 for D (5 bases). Germline V CDR1 and CDR2: SGHVS, FQNEAQ. The CDR3 has 17 amino acids. V was clipped by 5 bases and J by 4 bases, with 23 bases between them. CDR3 DNA sequence: TGTGCCAGCAGCCCCACTATTCTTCCCGGGACGGGCTATGGCTACACCTTC. It encodes CASSPTILPGTGYGYTF.

DNA for the CDR3: TGTGCTAGTGGTTCGATACGGACCTCACTCGGAGGGGAGCAGTACTTC. Its translation: CASGSIRTSLGGEQYF. The chain has TRBV12-5 and TRBJ2-7, with D tentatively TRBD2 (6 bases). CDR1 is LGHNT, CDR2 FRNRAP, per germline. The CDR3 is made up of 16 amino acids. The germline V and J ends were trimmed by 4 bases and 7 bases, with 23 bases remaining between them. The full variable domain, in which reference TRBV12-5 and TRBJ2-7 provide the parts outside the CDR3, is DARVTQTPRHKVTEMGQEVTMRCQPILGHNTVFWYRQTMMQGLELLAYFRNRAPLDDSGMPKDRFSAEMPDATLATLKIQPSEPRDSAVYFCASGSIRTSLGGEQYFGPGTRLTVT.

The V gene is TRBV2, the J gene TRBJ2-7, with TRBD2 matching 9 bases. The CDR3 contains 14 residues. Per germline, CDR1 SNHLY and CDR2 FYNNEI. V shed 4 bases, J shed 3 bases, and the junction held 4 bases outside the gene matches. Here the CDR3 DNA reads TGTGCCAGCAGTGTGGGTAGCGGGAGCTACGAGCAGTACTTC. Amino acids: CASSVGSGSYEQYF.

The V gene is TRBV6-1, the J gene TRBJ2-7; TRBD1 might be the D (6 bases). Germline V gene sequence: CDR1 MNHNS, CDR2 SASEGT. The CDR3 extends over 12 amino acids. Trimming took off 1 base at V and 6 bases at J, with 7 bases between the two ends. The CDR3 reads CASSEDRAEQYF. The CDR3 region has the DNA TGTGCCAGCAGTGAAGACAGGGCCGAGCAGTACTTC.

This rearrangement joins TRBV28 to TRBJ2-7; 7 nucleotides agree with TRBD1. Germline V lookup: CDR1 MDHEN, CDR2 SYDVKM. Trimming cost V 4 bases and J 2 bases; bases outside gene matches: 5. The CDR3 covers 14 residues. CDR3 bases: TGTGCCAGCAGTTCGCACGGGACAGCCTACGAGCAGTACTTC. This sequence encodes CASSSHGTAYEQYF.

The chain is built from TRBV19 and TRBJ2-7, with D unclear. There are 14 residues in the CDR3. V dropped 2 bases and J dropped 1 base, with 9 bases sitting between them. Germline V CDR1 and CDR2: LNHDA, SQIVND (reference sequence). CDR3 nucleotides: TGTGCCAGTAGTATAAAAACAAGGTCCTACGAGCAGTACTTC. Its translation: CASSIKTRSYEQYF.